Listed here are 2 T cell receptor beta chains from one sample, sequenced in a study of PD-1 blockade in classical Hodgkin lymphoma. TCRdb's table, derived via immunoSEQ multiplex PCR, lists solely in-frame clones and lacks some. The sample lists over 50,000 clones; over 75% were seen once. Every patient was affected by relapse after autologous stem cell transplantation, while exposure to brentuximab vedotin was not uniform. The sequenced sample was peripheral blood mononuclear cells (PBMCs), obtained at baseline. The receptors shown here come from a human donor with classical Hodgkin lymphoma.

The rearrangement links TRBV11-2 to TRBJ1-1; unclear D gene. V lost 0 bases to trimming and J lost 2 bases, with 10 bases between them. The CDR3 spans 15 residues. CDR1 SGHAT and CDR2 FQNNGV come from the germline V gene. The CDR3 protein is CASSLDPSTNTEAFF. The CDR3 DNA follows: TGTGCCAGCAGCTTAGATCCCTCAACTAACACTGAAGCTTTCTTT.

The J gene is TRBJ2-7, the V gene TRBV18; no clear D gene. Trimming took 3 bases from V and 5 from J, leaving 11 bases between them. This CDR3 comprises 13 residues. Germline values: CDR1 KGHSH, CDR2 LQKENI. This CDR3 reads CASSPPGLDEQYF. CDR3 DNA sequence: TGTGCCAGCTCACCTCCGGGTTTGGACGAGCAGTACTTC.